These T cell receptor beta chains were read from a single sample in a study of CD8 T cells in Susac syndrome. In TCRdb, the immunoSEQ multiplex PCR reads were re-called with MiXCR into one record per CDR3 protein. The repertoire has approximately 180,000 distinct CDR3 sequences, approximately 94% of them found once; the top ten carry roughly 0.095%. The sample comprised CD4+ T cells from PBMCs. Source of these receptors: a human donor with multiple sclerosis. Each CDR3 is given with its conserved first and last residue. The D gene is left open where the match is weak. Expanded clones are given a class, and other clones once, few, many or no size at all.

d_call: NA; clone_size: NA; j_call: TRBJ1-6; v_call: TRBV20-1; cdr3_length: 15; cdr3_nt: TGCAGTGCTAGAGTCCGCGGCCAGATTAATTCACCCCTCCACTTT; cdr3_aa: CSARVRGQINSPLHF
d_call: TRBD1; clone_size: NA; j_call: TRBJ2-7; v_call: TRBV5-6; cdr3_length: 15; cdr3_nt: TGTGCCAGCAGCGAAGAGGGACAGGGTATCTACGAGCAGTACTTC; cdr3_aa: CASSEEGQGIYEQYF
d_call: NA; clone_size: NA; j_call: TRBJ2-3; v_call: TRBV3-1; cdr3_length: 15; cdr3_nt: TGTGCCAGCAGTCTTACGGACTCCGCCACAGATACGCAGTATTTT; cdr3_aa: CASSLTDSATDTQYF
d_call: NA; clone_size: NA; j_call: TRBJ2-5; v_call: TRBV7-7; cdr3_length: 13; cdr3_nt: TGTGCCAGCAGCTCACAGAGCCAAGAGACCCAGTACTTC; cdr3_aa: CASSSQSQETQYF
d_call: NA; clone_size: NA; j_call: TRBJ2-3; v_call: TRBV4-2; cdr3_length: 15; cdr3_nt: TGTGCCAGCAGCCAAGAGGGCAGCGAAACAGATACGCAGTATTTT; cdr3_aa: CASSQEGSETDTQYF
d_call: NA; clone_size: once; j_call: TRBJ1-2; v_call: TRBV9; cdr3_length: 14; cdr3_nt: TGTGCCAGCAGCGTGGGTCCAGGGGCAGTGAGCTACACCTTC; cdr3_aa: CASSVGPGAVSYTF
d_call: NA; clone_size: NA; j_call: TRBJ1-5; v_call: TRBV30; cdr3_length: 13; cdr3_nt: TGTGCCTGGAGTGTGGGGTTATGGGAGCCCCAGCATTTT; cdr3_aa: CAWSVGLWEPQHF
d_call: TRBD1; clone_size: NA; j_call: TRBJ2-5; v_call: TRBV12-3/TRBV12-4; cdr3_length: 14; cdr3_nt: TGTGCCAGCAGAGTAGGACAGGATAAAGAGACCCAGTACTTC; cdr3_aa: CASRVGQDKETQYF
d_call: TRBD2; clone_size: NA; j_call: TRBJ2-1; v_call: TRBV7-7; cdr3_length: 13; cdr3_nt: TGTGCCAGCAGCTTAAAACTAGCGGGAGAGCAGTTCTTC; cdr3_aa: CASSLKLAGEQFF
d_call: TRBD2; clone_size: few; j_call: TRBJ2-1; v_call: TRBV12-3/TRBV12-4; cdr3_length: 15; cdr3_nt: TGTGCCAGCAGTTTGACTAGCGGGGGCCTGAATGAGCAGTTCTTC; cdr3_aa: CASSLTSGGLNEQFF
d_call: NA; clone_size: NA; j_call: TRBJ2-7; v_call: TRBV6-1; cdr3_length: 14; cdr3_nt: TGTGCCAGCAGTGATTCCGGGGGCTCCTACGAGCAGTACTTC; cdr3_aa: CASSDSGGSYEQYF
d_call: TRBD1; clone_size: NA; j_call: TRBJ1-6; v_call: TRBV7-9; cdr3_length: 16; cdr3_nt: TGTGCCAGCAGCGCCCGCCCGGACAGGGGAAATTCACCCCTCCACTTT; cdr3_aa: CASSARPDRGNSPLHF
d_call: NA; clone_size: NA; j_call: TRBJ2-1; v_call: TRBV2; cdr3_length: 12; cdr3_nt: TGTGCCAGCACCCTGACCAGCGGCGAGCAGTTCTTC; cdr3_aa: CASTLTSGEQFF
d_call: TRBD2; clone_size: NA; j_call: TRBJ2-7; v_call: TRBV5-1; cdr3_length: 14; cdr3_nt: TGCGCCAGCAGCTTAGCGGGAGTCCTTTACGAGCAGTACTTC; cdr3_aa: CASSLAGVLYEQYF
d_call: TRBD1; clone_size: NA; j_call: TRBJ1-3; v_call: TRBV7-9; cdr3_length: 16; cdr3_nt: TGTGCCAGCAGCCGCGGGACAGGGGACTCTGGAAACACCATATATTTT; cdr3_aa: CASSRGTGDSGNTIYF
d_call: NA; clone_size: NA; j_call: TRBJ2-4; v_call: TRBV2; cdr3_length: 14; cdr3_nt: TGTGCCAGCAGTCGTGCGGGGCTAGAAAACATTCAGTACTTC; cdr3_aa: CASSRAGLENIQYF
d_call: TRBD1; clone_size: NA; j_call: TRBJ1-2; v_call: TRBV9; cdr3_length: 13; cdr3_nt: TGTGCCAGCAGCTCGGACAGGTCCGGTGGCTACACCTTC; cdr3_aa: CASSSDRSGGYTF
d_call: NA; clone_size: once; j_call: TRBJ1-5; v_call: TRBV20-1; cdr3_length: 14; cdr3_nt: TGCAGTGCTTTTACAGGGAAAATCAATCAGCCCCAGCATTTT; cdr3_aa: CSAFTGKINQPQHF
d_call: TRBD2; clone_size: NA; j_call: TRBJ2-5; v_call: TRBV11-2; cdr3_length: 15; cdr3_nt: TGTGCCAGCAGCTCCGGGACTAGCGGCCAAGAGACCCAGTACTTC; cdr3_aa: CASSSGTSGQETQYF
d_call: NA; clone_size: NA; j_call: TRBJ1-6; v_call: TRBV20-1; cdr3_length: 16; cdr3_nt: TGCAGTGCTGCGACCGGACGGAGCTCCTATAATTCACCCCTCCACTTT; cdr3_aa: CSAATGRSSYNSPLHF
d_call: NA; clone_size: once; j_call: TRBJ1-2; v_call: TRBV30; cdr3_length: 13; cdr3_nt: TGTGCCTGGACGGGGGGTCGCGACTATGGCTACACCTTC; cdr3_aa: CAWTGGRDYGYTF
d_call: TRBD1; clone_size: NA; j_call: TRBJ1-5; v_call: TRBV7-8; cdr3_length: 15; cdr3_nt: TGTGCCAGCAGCATCCCGGGACAGGGGGATCAGCCCCAGCATTTT; cdr3_aa: CASSIPGQGDQPQHF
d_call: NA; clone_size: NA; j_call: TRBJ1-1; v_call: TRBV20-1; cdr3_length: 13; cdr3_nt: TGCAGTGCTCCCAAGCTGTGGGGCACTGAAGCTTTCTTT; cdr3_aa: CSAPKLWGTEAFF
d_call: NA; clone_size: NA; j_call: TRBJ1-4; v_call: TRBV6-1; cdr3_length: 15; cdr3_nt: TGTGCCAGCAGTGAGCCGGGACGGGGGAATGAAAAACTGTTTTTT; cdr3_aa: CASSEPGRGNEKLFF
d_call: TRBD1; clone_size: NA; j_call: TRBJ1-5; v_call: TRBV20-1; cdr3_length: 15; cdr3_nt: TGCAGTGCTAGAGTCCTCGGACAGGGAAATCAGCCCCAGCATTTT; cdr3_aa: CSARVLGQGNQPQHF
d_call: NA; clone_size: NA; j_call: TRBJ2-5; v_call: TRBV5-6; cdr3_length: 14; cdr3_nt: TGTGCCAGCAGCCTGCAGGGGAACCAAGAGACCCAGTACTTC; cdr3_aa: CASSLQGNQETQYF
d_call: NA; clone_size: NA; j_call: TRBJ1-1; v_call: TRBV29-1; cdr3_length: 11; cdr3_nt: TGCAGCGGCTGGACCCTAAAAGAAGCTTTCTTT; cdr3_aa: CSGWTLKEAFF
d_call: TRBD1; clone_size: NA; j_call: TRBJ1-2; v_call: TRBV7-9; cdr3_length: 15; cdr3_nt: TGTGCCAGCAGCCAATGGGACAGATCTAACTATGGCTACACCTTC; cdr3_aa: CASSQWDRSNYGYTF
d_call: NA; clone_size: NA; j_call: TRBJ2-1; v_call: TRBV19; cdr3_length: 13; cdr3_nt: TGTGCCAGTAGTATCGCCTCGGGGTCTGAGCAGTTCTTC; cdr3_aa: CASSIASGSEQFF
d_call: NA; clone_size: NA; j_call: TRBJ1-2; v_call: TRBV25-1; cdr3_length: 13; cdr3_nt: TGTGCCAGCAGTGATGGGGGGGATCGTGGCTACACCTTC; cdr3_aa: CASSDGGDRGYTF
d_call: NA; clone_size: NA; j_call: TRBJ1-1; v_call: TRBV15; cdr3_length: 16; cdr3_nt: TGTGCCACCAGCAGAGATCCCCCAGGGACGGGCACTGAAGCTTTCTTT; cdr3_aa: CATSRDPPGTGTEAFF
d_call: TRBD2; clone_size: NA; j_call: TRBJ2-5; v_call: TRBV20-1; cdr3_length: 15; cdr3_nt: TGCAGTGCTAGATTAGCGGGGGAGCTCACGGGGACCCAGTACTTC; cdr3_aa: CSARLAGELTGTQYF
d_call: NA; clone_size: NA; j_call: TRBJ1-5; v_call: TRBV7-8; cdr3_length: 12; cdr3_nt: TGTGCCAGCAGCAGAGAGGGCCAGCCCCAGCATTTT; cdr3_aa: CASSREGQPQHF
d_call: TRBD1; clone_size: NA; j_call: TRBJ1-1; v_call: TRBV30; cdr3_length: 16; cdr3_nt: TGTGCCTGGAACCTTGGGAAGGGACAGGCCCGCGGGGAAGCTTTCTTT; cdr3_aa: CAWNLGKGQARGEAFF
d_call: NA; clone_size: NA; j_call: TRBJ1-1; v_call: TRBV7-8; cdr3_length: 11; cdr3_nt: TGTGCCAGCAGTTTGATCACTGAAGCTTTCTTT; cdr3_aa: CASSLITEAFF
d_call: TRBD1; clone_size: NA; j_call: TRBJ2-7; v_call: TRBV20-1; cdr3_length: 12; cdr3_nt: TGCAGTGCGGGGGACAGGGGTCCCGAGCAGTACTTC; cdr3_aa: CSAGDRGPEQYF